This T cell receptor (beta chain) appears in the sequencing data of a study of T cell repertoires in cytomegalovirus infection. Study findings and constraints: Ex vivo, HLA-C-restricted CMV-specific TCR beta clonotypes prevailed over the rest of the response. Summed frequency of public TCR beta families distinguished CMV carriers with the relevant HLA.

A single record per CDR3 protein comes from TCRdb applying MiXCR to the reads. The data show roughly 100,000 distinct CDR3 sequences, with roughly 39% seen just once and 74% held by the top ten. With respect to this clonotype: No antigen is known for it.

Per germline, CDR1 SEHNR and CDR2 FQNEAQ (reference sequence). After removal of 4 bases from V and 2 bases from J, the junction contained 8 bases not matched to a gene. The CDR3 extends over 15 amino acids. The receptor's source is a human donor in good health (CMV status not recorded). Some clones in this sample may be carry-over from other donors' samples. J is TRBJ2-7 and V is TRBV7-9; 7 bases line up with TRBD1. Sequenced here: CD8+ T cells from cultured PBMCs, sampled from culture after CMV antigen stimulation. CDR3 region: CASSSRTGSPYEQYF. The CDR3 DNA reads as TGTGCCAGCAGCTCCAGGACAGGTAGCCCCTACGAGCAGTACTTC.